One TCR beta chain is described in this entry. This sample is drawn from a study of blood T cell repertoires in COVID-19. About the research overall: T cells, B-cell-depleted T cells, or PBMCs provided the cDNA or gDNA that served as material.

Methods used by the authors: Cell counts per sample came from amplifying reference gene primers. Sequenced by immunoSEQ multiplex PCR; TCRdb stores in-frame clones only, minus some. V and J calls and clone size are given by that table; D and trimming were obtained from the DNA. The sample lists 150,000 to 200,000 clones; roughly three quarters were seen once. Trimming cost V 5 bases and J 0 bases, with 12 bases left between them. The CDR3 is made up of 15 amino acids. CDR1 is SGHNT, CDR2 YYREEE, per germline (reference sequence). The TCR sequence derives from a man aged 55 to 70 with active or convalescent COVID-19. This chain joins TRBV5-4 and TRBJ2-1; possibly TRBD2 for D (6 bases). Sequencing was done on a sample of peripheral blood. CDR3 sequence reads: CASRLAPSSYNEQFF. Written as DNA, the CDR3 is TGTGCCAGCAGGCTAGCGCCTAGCTCCTACAATGAGCAGTTCTTC. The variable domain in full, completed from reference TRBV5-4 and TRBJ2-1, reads ETGVTQSPTHLIKTRGQQVTLRCSSQSGHNTVSWYQQALGQGPQFIFQYYREEENGRGNFPPRFSGLQFPNYSSELNVNALELDDSALYLCASRLAPSSYNEQFFGPGTRLTVL.